A single count supports the clone carrying this TCR beta chain. This entry belongs to a study of OX40 agonist ivuxolimab in advanced cancers. This table comes from immunoSEQ multiplex PCR, and its TCRdb copy is limited to in-frame clones, with some not included. This repertoire shows tens of thousands of clones, over 75% found once; its top ten account for approximately 7%. The CDR3 has 17 amino acids. CDR1 and CDR2 (germline): SGHRS, YFSETQ. The ends were cut back, 1 base at V and 2 bases at J, with 18 bases in the middle. Sequencing was performed on CD4+ or CD8+ T cells sorted from blood, taken in a trial of the OX40 agonist ivuxolimab. The chain joins TRBV5-1 to TRBJ1-1; D possibly corresponds to TRBD1 (6 bases). The source is an adult with an advanced solid tumor such as melanoma, head and neck, liver or kidney cancer. The CDR3, as DNA: TGCGCCAGCAGCTTGTTTTTTTCGGGGGGGCTCAACACTGAAGCTTTCTTT. Protein sequence: CASSLFFSGGLNTEAFF.